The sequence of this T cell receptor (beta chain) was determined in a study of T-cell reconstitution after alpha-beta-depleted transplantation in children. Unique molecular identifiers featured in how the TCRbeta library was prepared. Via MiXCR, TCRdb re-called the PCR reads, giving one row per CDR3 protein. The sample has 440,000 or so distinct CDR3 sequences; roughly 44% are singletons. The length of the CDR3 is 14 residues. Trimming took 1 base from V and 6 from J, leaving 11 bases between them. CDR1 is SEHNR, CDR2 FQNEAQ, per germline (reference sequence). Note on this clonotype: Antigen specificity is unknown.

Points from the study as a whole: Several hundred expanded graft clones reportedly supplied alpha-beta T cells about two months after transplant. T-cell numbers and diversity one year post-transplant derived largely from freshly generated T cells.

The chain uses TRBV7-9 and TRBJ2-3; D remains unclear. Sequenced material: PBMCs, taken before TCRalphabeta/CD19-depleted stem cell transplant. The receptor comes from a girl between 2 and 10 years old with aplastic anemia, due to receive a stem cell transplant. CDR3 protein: CASSLVRTLDTQYF. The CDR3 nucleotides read TGTGCCAGCAGCTTAGTGAGGACGTTGGATACGCAGTATTTT.